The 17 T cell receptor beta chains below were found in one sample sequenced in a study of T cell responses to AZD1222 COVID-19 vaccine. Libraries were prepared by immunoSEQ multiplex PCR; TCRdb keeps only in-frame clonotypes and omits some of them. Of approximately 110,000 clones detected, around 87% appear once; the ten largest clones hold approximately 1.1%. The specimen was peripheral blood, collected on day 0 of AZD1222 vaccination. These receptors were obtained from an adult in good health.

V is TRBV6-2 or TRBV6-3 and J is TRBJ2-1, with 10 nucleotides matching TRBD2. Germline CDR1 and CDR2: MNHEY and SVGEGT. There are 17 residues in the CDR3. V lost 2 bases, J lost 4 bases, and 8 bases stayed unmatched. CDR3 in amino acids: CASSYGSSGGIYNEQFF. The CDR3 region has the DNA TGTGCCAGCAGTTACGGGTCTAGCGGGGGTATTTACAATGAGCAGTTCTTC.

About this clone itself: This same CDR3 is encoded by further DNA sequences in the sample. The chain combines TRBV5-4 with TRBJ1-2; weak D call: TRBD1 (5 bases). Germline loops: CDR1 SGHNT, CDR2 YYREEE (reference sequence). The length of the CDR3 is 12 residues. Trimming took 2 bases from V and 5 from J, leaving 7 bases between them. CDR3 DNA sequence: TGTGCCAGCAGCTTAGACAGTTATGGCTACACCTTC. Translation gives CASSLDSYGYTF.

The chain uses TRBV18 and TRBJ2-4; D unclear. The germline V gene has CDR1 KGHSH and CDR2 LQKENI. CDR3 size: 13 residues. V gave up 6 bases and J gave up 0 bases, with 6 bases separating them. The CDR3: CASSGIAKNIQYF. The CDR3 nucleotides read TGTGCCAGCTCGGGGATAGCCAAAAACATTCAGTACTTC. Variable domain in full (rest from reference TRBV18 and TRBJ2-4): NAGVMQNPRHLVRRRGQEARLRCSPMKGHSHVYWYRQLPEEGLKFMVYLQKENIIDESGMPKERFSAEFPKEGPSILRIQQVVRGDSAAYFCASSGIAKNIQYFGAGTRLSVL.

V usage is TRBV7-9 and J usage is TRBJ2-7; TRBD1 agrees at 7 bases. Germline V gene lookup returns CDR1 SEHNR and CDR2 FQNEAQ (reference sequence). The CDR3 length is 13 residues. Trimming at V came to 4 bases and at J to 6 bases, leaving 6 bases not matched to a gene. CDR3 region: CASSSDRRVEQYF. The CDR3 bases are TGTGCCAGCAGCTCGGACAGGCGTGTCGAGCAGTACTTC.

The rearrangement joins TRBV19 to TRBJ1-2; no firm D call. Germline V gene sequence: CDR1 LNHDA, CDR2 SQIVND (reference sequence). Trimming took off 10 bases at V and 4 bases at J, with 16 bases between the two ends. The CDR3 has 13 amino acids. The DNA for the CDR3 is TGTGCCACAACTACTCCAACTGGCTATGGCTACACCTTC. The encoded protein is CATTTPTGYGYTF.

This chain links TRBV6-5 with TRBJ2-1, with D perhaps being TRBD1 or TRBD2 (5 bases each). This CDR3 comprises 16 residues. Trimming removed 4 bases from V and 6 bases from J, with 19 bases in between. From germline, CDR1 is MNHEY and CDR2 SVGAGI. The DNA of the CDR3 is TGTGCCAGCAGTTCCAGCAACCTCCGGGACCGCAATGAGCAGTTCTTC. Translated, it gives CASSSSNLRDRNEQFF.

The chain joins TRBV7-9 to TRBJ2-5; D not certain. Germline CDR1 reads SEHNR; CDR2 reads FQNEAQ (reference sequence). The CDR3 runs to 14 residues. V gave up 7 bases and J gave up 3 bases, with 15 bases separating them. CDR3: CASTFGADKETQYF. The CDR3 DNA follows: TGTGCCAGCACCTTCGGCGCCGATAAAGAGACCCAGTACTTC.

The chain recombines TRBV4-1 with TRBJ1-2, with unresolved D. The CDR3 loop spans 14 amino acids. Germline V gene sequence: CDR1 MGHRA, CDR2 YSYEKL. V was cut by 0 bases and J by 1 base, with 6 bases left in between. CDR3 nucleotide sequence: TGCGCCAGCAGCCAAGATAACGGTAACTATGGCTACACCTTC. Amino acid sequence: CASSQDNGNYGYTF.

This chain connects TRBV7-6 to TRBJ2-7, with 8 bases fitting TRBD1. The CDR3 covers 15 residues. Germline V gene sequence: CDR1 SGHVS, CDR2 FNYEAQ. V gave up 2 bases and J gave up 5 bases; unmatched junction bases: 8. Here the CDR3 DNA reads TGTGCCAGCAGCTTATTTAGGACAGGGCTGCACGAGCAGTACTTC. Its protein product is CASSLFRTGLHEQYF.

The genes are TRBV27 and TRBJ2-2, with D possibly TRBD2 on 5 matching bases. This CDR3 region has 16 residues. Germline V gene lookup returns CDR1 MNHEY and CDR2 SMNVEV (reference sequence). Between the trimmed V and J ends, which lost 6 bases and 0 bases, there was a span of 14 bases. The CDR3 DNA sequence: TGTGCCAGCAGGAAAGGCAGACTACCGAACACCGGGGAGCTGTTTTTT. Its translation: CASRKGRLPNTGELFF.

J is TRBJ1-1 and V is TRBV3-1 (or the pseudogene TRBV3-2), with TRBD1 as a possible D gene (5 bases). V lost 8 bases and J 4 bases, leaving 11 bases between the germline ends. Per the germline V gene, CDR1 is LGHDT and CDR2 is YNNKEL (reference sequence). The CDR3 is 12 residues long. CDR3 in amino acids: CASRSGTTEAFF. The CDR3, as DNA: TGTGCCAGCCGCTCAGGGACCACTGAAGCTTTCTTT.

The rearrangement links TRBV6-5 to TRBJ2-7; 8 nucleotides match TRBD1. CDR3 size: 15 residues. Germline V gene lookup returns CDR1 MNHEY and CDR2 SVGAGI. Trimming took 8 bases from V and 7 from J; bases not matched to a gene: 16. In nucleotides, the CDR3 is TGTGCCAGCTGCGATCTCGGGACAGGTCCAGGGGAGCAGTACTTC. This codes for CASCDLGTGPGEQYF.

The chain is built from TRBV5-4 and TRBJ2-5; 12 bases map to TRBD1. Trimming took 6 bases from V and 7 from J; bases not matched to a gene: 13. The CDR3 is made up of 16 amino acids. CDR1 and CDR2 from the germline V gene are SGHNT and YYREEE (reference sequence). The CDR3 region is CASTLGGTGGIRTQYF. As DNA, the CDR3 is TGTGCCAGCACCCTAGGAGGGACAGGGGGCATCAGGACCCAGTACTTC. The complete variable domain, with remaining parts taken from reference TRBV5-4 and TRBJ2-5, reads ETGVTQSPTHLIKTRGQQVTLRCSSQSGHNTVSWYQQALGQGPQFIFQYYREEENGRGNFPPRFSGLQFPNYSSELNVNALELDDSALYLCASTLGGTGGIRTQYFGPGTRLLVL.

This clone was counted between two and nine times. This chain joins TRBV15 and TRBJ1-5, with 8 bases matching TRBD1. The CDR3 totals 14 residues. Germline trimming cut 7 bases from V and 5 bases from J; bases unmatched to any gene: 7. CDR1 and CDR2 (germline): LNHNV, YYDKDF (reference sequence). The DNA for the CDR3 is TGTGCCACCACTCTTCTACAGGGGGATCAGCCCCAGCATTTT. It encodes CATTLLQGDQPQHF.

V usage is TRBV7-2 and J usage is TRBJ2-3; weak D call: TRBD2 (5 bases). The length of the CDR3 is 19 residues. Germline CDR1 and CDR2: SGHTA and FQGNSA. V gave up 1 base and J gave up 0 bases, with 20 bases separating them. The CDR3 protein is CASSLGLAITYRSTDTQYF. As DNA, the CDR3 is TGTGCCAGCAGCTTAGGGCTAGCCATAACTTATCGTAGCACAGATACGCAGTATTTT.

The CDR3 loop is CASSSMKMDSNYGYTF. The CDR3 DNA reads TGTGCCAGCAGCTCAATGAAAATGGACAGTAACTATGGCTACACCTTC. This chain connects TRBV6-2 or TRBV6-3 to TRBJ1-2, with a possible D match to TRBD1 (6 bases). The germline CDR1 and CDR2 sequences are MNHEY and SVGEGT. Trimming pared 6 bases from V and 1 base from J, leaving 18 bases between. The CDR3 runs 16 residues.

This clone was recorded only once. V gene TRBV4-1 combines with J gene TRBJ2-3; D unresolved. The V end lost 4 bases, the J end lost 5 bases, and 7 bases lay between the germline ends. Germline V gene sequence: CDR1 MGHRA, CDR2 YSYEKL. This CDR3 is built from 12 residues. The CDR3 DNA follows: TGCGCCAGCAGCCCGAGAGGAGATACGCAGTATTTT. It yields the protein CASSPRGDTQYF.